This T cell receptor (beta chain) stems from a study of control samples from healthy donors and cancer patients. Trimming removed 1 base at V and 3 bases at J, with 17 bases between. Germline CDR1 is SEHNR and CDR2 is FQNEAQ (reference sequence). This CDR3 spans 17 amino acids. This table comes from immunoSEQ multiplex PCR, and its TCRdb copy is limited to in-frame clones, with some not included. The data hold about 45,000 clones, with about 91% observed a single time. The receptor comes from a woman aged 40 to 49 with head and neck cancer. The chain joins TRBV7-9 to TRBJ2-3, with D possibly TRBD2 on 6 matching bases. The source material was PBMCs. The CDR3 coding sequence is TGTGCCAGCAGCTTAGTCGGGGGTCACCAGGGTACAGATACGCAGTATTTT. It codes for CASSLVGGHQGTDTQYF.